The entry below describes one TCR beta chain. Its antigen remains unidentified. The data are from a study of blood T cells in healthy people across ages. The sample providers were healthy Caucasian people from Russia, aged about 6 to 95. The sample, approximately 10 milliliters of peripheral blood, was drawn from each donor. A sample-barcoded 5' primer and a J-beta primer mix were used in a second PCR of roughly 7 to 11 cycles. Tagging of each cDNA molecule was performed by a template-switch adaptor with 12 random nucleotides. TCRdb passed the 5' RACE reads through MiXCR, listing each CDR3 protein once. The repertoire includes approximately 800,000 distinct CDR3 sequences, roughly 60% of them detected once, and about 20% sits in the top ten. The CDR3 sequence is 13 residues long. Trimming took off 4 bases at V and 6 bases at J, with 13 bases between the two ends. Germline-derived CDR1 and CDR2 are SGHTA and FQGNSA.

Findings of the study overall: Among T cells, TCR beta diversity per million cells dropped roughly linearly as age rose.

The sequenced sample was blood. This clonotype was sampled from a man between 25 and 39 years old in good health. The chain links TRBV7-2 to TRBJ2-7, with unresolved D. CDR3 sequence: CASSSSRSIEQYF. The CDR3 nucleotides read TGTGCCAGCAGCTCCTCCCGCAGTATCGAGCAGTACTTC.